The subject of this entry is one T cell receptor beta chain. The source of the sample is a study of T cell changes during pregnancy in multiple sclerosis. V was shortened by 9 bases and J by 8 bases, with 13 bases between the two germline ends. The CDR3 sequence is 11 residues long. Germline loops: CDR1 MDHEN, CDR2 SYDVKM. This table comes from immunoSEQ multiplex PCR, and its TCRdb copy is limited to in-frame clones, with some not included. This sample has tens of thousands of clones, with over 80% found just once. This receptor was obtained from a female donor in good health, enrolled as a control in a pregnancy study. Specimen: CD4+ T cells from peripheral blood mononuclear cells, collected in the second trimester of pregnancy. This rearrangement joins TRBV28 to TRBJ1-1, with D unresolved. The DNA for the CDR3 is TGTGCCAGTACCCGGGAGAACGAAGCTTTCTTT. This encodes CASTRENEAFF.